This T cell receptor beta chain was found in a study of shared clonotypes between healthy human individuals. This clone was found once. The antigen is unknown. Germline-derived CDR1 and CDR2 are LNHDA and SQIVND (reference sequence). Germline trimming cut 1 base from V and 4 bases from J; bases unmatched to any gene: 18. The CDR3 runs to 22 residues. Assay used: immunoSEQ multiplex PCR; TCRdb lists only in-frame clones, some missing. Among a few million clones, more than 80% were seen once, and the ten largest hold under 0.45%. Findings and limits, study-wide: The sole specimen, blood, was sampled, and tissue repertoires likely differ. Naive subsets generally exceeded memory subsets in estimated richness. At large depth, rarefaction still showed sorted-subset sequencing to be incomplete.

The clonotype originates from a man younger than 35 in good health. Some clones in this sample may be carry-over from other donors' samples. V is TRBV19 and J is TRBJ2-1; TRBD2 aligns across 14 bases. The sample taken for sequencing was naive CD4+ T cells from PBMCs. The sample's subset: CD45RA+ positively selected. CDR3 nucleotide sequence: TGTGCCAGTAGTATAGGGGCGGTACAACTATGGACTAGCGGGAGGTCTTACAATGAGCAGTTCTTC. Protein: CASSIGAVQLWTSGRSYNEQFF.